This T cell receptor beta chain comes out of a study of blood T cell repertoires in COVID-19. Background on the study: The cDNA or gDNA used as material had been derived from T cells, B-cell-depleted T cells, or PBMCs.

Authors' data handling: Using reference gene primer amplification, nucleated cell counts were estimated. Here immunoSEQ multiplex PCR was the method, and the copy in TCRdb shows in-frame clones only, minus some. The V and J calls and clone size were taken over from that table, and D and trimming were inferred from the DNA. Counted here are approximately 300,000 clones, around 86% occurring once; the ten biggest clones make up around 1.5%. The germline gives CDR1 SNHLY, CDR2 FYNNEI. Trimming removed 5 bases at V and 4 bases at J, with 12 bases between. This CDR3 is 14 amino acids long. The chain joins TRBV2 to TRBJ1-3, with D unresolved. This sequence originates from a woman aged 45-60 years with acute or convalescent COVID-19. Sequencing was done on a sample of peripheral blood. The CDR3 loop reads CASSFQESGNTIYF. CDR3 DNA: TGTGCCAGCAGTTTTCAGGAATCGGGAAACACCATATATTTT. Looking up the rest from reference TRBV2 and TRBJ1-3 gives the full variable domain: EPEVTQTPSHQVTQMGQEVILRCVPISNHLYFYWYRQILGQKVEFLVSFYNNEISEKSEIFDDQFSVERPDGSNFTLKIRSTKLEDSAMYFCASSFQESGNTIYFGEGSWLTVV.